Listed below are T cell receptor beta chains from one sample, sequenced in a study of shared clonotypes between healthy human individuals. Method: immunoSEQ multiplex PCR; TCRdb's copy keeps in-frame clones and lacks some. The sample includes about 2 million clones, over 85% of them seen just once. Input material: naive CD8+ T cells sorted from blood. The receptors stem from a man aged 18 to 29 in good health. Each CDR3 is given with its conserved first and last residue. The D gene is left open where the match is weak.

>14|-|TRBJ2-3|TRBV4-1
CASSQARDGDTQYF
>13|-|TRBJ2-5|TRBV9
CASSPLYQETQYF
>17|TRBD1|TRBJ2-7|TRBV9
CASSVDSGTEKNYEQYF
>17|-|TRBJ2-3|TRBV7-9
CASSLAGEGTLTDTQYF
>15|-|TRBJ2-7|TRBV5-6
CASSLGGWTSYEQYF
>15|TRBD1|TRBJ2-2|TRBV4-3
CASSHKWTGTGELFF
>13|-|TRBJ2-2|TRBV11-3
CASSLGHTGELFF
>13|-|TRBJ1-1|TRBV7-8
CASSLEWGAEAFF
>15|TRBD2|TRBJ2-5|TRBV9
CASSVGSGGPETQYF
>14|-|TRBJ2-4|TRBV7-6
CASSSGGAKNIQYF
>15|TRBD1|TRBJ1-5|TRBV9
CATTRDRDSNQPQHF
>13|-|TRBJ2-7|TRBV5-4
CASSLGLGYEQYF